A single sample gave rise to the 14 T cell receptor beta chains below, sequenced in a study of T cells in Graves' hyperthyroidism and ophthalmopathy. RNA transcripts gave rise to amplified TCR beta CDR3 regions. A set of HTBI primers served as the primers for a first-round RT-PCR of the TCR CDR3. In TCRdb, the multiplex PCR reads were re-called with MiXCR into one record per CDR3 protein. The table lists a few hundred thousand distinct CDR3 sequences, about 13% of them singletons. Sequencing input: blood. The receptors stem from a woman in her thirties or forties with Graves' ophthalmopathy.

This clonotype was recorded at least ten times. The chain combines TRBV6-5 with TRBJ2-5; perhaps TRBD1 as D (5 bases). The V and J ends lost 0 bases and 0 bases respectively, with 11 bases between them. The CDR3 totals 16 residues. Per germline, CDR1 MNHEY and CDR2 SVGAGI. The CDR3 nucleotides read TGTGCCAGCAGTTACTCGGGGCCGGGCAACCAAGAGACCCAGTACTTC. This sequence encodes CASSYSGPGNQETQYF.

Many counts were recorded for this clonotype. This sequence joins TRBV28 and TRBJ2-7; D is perhaps TRBD1 or TRBD2 (5 bases each). The V and J ends lost 10 bases and 3 bases respectively, with 22 bases between them. Germline CDR1 is MDHEN and CDR2 is SYDVKM. The CDR3 is made up of 15 amino acids. CDR3 sequence: CATSPGTSKGYEQYF. CDR3 coding DNA: TGTGCCACCTCTCCCGGGACGTCCAAGGGCTACGAGCAGTACTTC.

This clonotype was found many times. J is TRBJ2-7 and V is TRBV20-1, with 7 nucleotides matching TRBD2. The CDR3 has 15 residues. J was trimmed by 7 bases and V by 6 bases; bases with no gene match: 18. The V gene's germline CDR1 is DFQATT and CDR2 SNEGSKA (reference sequence). This CDR3 is CSAKLPREAIGEQYF. The DNA of the CDR3 is TGCAGTGCAAAACTTCCCCGGGAGGCAATAGGGGAGCAGTACTTC.

The CDR3: CSVGTTQETQYF. CDR3 nucleotide sequence: TGCAGCGTTGGGACTACCCAAGAGACCCAGTACTTC. The V gene is TRBV29-1, the J gene TRBJ2-5, with D perhaps matching TRBD2 (6 bases). Germline assignment: CDR1 SQVTM and CDR2 ANQGSEA. The V end was cut by 4 bases, the J end by 1 base, with 7 bases between. The CDR3 covers 12 residues.

In its sample, this clonotype was seen many times. The chain recombines TRBV20-1 with TRBJ2-7, with a weak D call TRBD1 (6 bases). There are 13 residues in the CDR3. Germline CDR1 reads DFQATT; CDR2 reads SNEGSKA (reference sequence). V lost 2 bases to trimming and J lost 0 bases, with 8 bases between them. CDR3 in DNA: TGCAGTGCTAGAAGGACAGTCTCCTACGAGCAGTACTTC. Protein: CSARRTVSYEQYF.

This clonotype has just a few counts. CDR3 in amino acids: CASSLGQTQGTEAFF. The CDR3 nucleotides are TGTGCCAGCAGTTTGGGACAGACCCAGGGCACTGAAGCTTTCTTT. The rearrangement links TRBV12-3 or TRBV12-4 to TRBJ1-1, with 7 nucleotides matching TRBD1. Unmatched junction bases numbered 8, after V lost 3 bases and J lost 4 bases. The CDR3 covers 15 residues.

This clonotype came up many times. V usage is TRBV27 and J usage is TRBJ2-5; 10 nucleotides match TRBD1. With V trimmed by 3 bases and J by 2 bases, 0 bases remained unmatched. The germline CDR1 and CDR2 sequences are MNHEY and SMNVEV (reference sequence). This CDR3 has 14 amino acids. The CDR3 bases are TGTGCCAGCAGTTTGGACAGGGGGCAAGAGACCCAGTACTTC. Amino acids: CASSLDRGQETQYF.

This clonotype was observed at least ten times. This chain connects TRBV7-8 to TRBJ2-7, with a possible D match to TRBD1 (8 bases). Germline V gives CDR1 SGHVS, CDR2 FQNEAQ. CDR3 length: 21 residues. Trimming pared 1 base from V and 0 bases from J, leaving 28 bases between. The CDR3 loop is CASSLGFNWGGTGRSSYEQYF. For the CDR3, the DNA is TGTGCCAGCAGCTTAGGTTTCAACTGGGGGGGGACAGGTAGGAGCTCCTACGAGCAGTACTTC.

In its sample, this clonotype was seen many times. The chain carries TRBV12-3 or TRBV12-4 and TRBJ2-7; 8 bases align to TRBD2. J was trimmed by 0 bases and V by 0 bases; bases with no gene match: 4. The CDR3 runs to 16 residues. Here the CDR3 reads CASSLAQGLGSYEQYF. DNA of the CDR3: TGTGCCAGCAGTTTAGCGCAGGGACTAGGCTCCTACGAGCAGTACTTC.

This clonotype was found many times. This rearrangement joins TRBV2 to TRBJ1-3; D not resolved. There are 13 residues in the CDR3. Between the trimmed V and J ends, which lost 6 bases and 0 bases, there was a span of 6 bases. CDR1 SNHLY and CDR2 FYNNEI come from the germline V gene. DNA of the CDR3: TGTGCCAGCAGCGACGGCTCTGGAAACACCATATATTTT. Translation gives CASSDGSGNTIYF.

This clonotype has just a few counts. The CDR3 loop is CASAGNTIYF. The DNA of the CDR3 is TGTGCCAGCGCCGGAAACACCATATATTTT. The J gene is TRBJ1-3, the V gene TRBV28; the D is unclear. Trimming shortened V by 8 bases and J by 4 bases, and 3 bases separated the two germline ends. Germline V gives CDR1 MDHEN, CDR2 SYDVKM. The CDR3 loop spans 10 amino acids.

This clonotype was seen a handful of times. CDR3 sequence (DNA): TGTGCCAGCAGTGAAGATCGATTGGAGCAGTACTTC. Translating it yields CASSEDRLEQYF. The chain employs TRBV6-1 and TRBJ2-7; D gene uncertain. Germline loops: CDR1 MNHNS, CDR2 SASEGT. This CDR3 comprises 12 residues. The V end lost 1 base, the J end lost 7 bases, and 8 bases lay between the germline ends.

This clonotype has a count of ten or more. J is TRBJ2-7 and V is TRBV29-1, with TRBD2 matching 8 bases. Germline V lookup: CDR1 SQVTM, CDR2 ANQGSEA. V gave up 4 bases and J gave up 6 bases; unmatched junction bases: 14. This CDR3 is built from 15 residues. The CDR3 DNA is TGCAGCGTTGCGAGGCGGGGGGATTCGCAGCTCGAGCAGTACTTC. Translating gives CSVARRGDSQLEQYF.

The V call is TRBV12-3 or TRBV12-4, the J call TRBJ2-6, with TRBD1 matching over 10 bases. J gave up 4 bases and V 8 bases, and 17 bases lay outside the gene matches. This CDR3 region has 19 residues. The CDR3 spells CASGLSSGTGDLGANVLTF. Written as DNA, the CDR3 is TGTGCCAGCGGCCTGTCCTCCGGGACAGGGGATTTGGGGGCCAACGTCCTGACTTTC.